This T cell receptor (beta chain) was profiled in a study of blood T cell repertoires in COVID-19. Overall study context: The United States, Italy and Spain supplied acute and convalescent COVID-19 samples. PBMCs, B-cell-depleted T cells, or T cells provided the cDNA or gDNA that made up the material.

V lost 5 bases and J lost 0; bases outside the gene matches: 10. The CDR3 runs to 18 residues. Per germline, CDR1 SNHLY and CDR2 FYNNEI. As originally analysed: Cell counts per sample came from amplifying reference gene primers. The protocol was immunoSEQ multiplex PCR, while the TCRdb copy is restricted to in-frame clones and leaves out a portion. D and trimming come from the DNA, and the V and J calls and clone size come from that table. The top ten clones hold approximately 0.84% of a sample with around 260,000 clones, approximately 90% of them seen once. Source material: peripheral blood. The sequence derives from a man between 25 and 39 years old with acute or convalescent COVID-19. This chain links TRBV2 with TRBJ1-4; 9 nucleotides line up with TRBD1. This CDR3 reads CASSFPGQGNTTNEKLFF. The CDR3 region has the DNA TGTGCCAGCAGTTTCCCGGGACAGGGAAACACAACTAATGAAAAACTGTTTTTT.